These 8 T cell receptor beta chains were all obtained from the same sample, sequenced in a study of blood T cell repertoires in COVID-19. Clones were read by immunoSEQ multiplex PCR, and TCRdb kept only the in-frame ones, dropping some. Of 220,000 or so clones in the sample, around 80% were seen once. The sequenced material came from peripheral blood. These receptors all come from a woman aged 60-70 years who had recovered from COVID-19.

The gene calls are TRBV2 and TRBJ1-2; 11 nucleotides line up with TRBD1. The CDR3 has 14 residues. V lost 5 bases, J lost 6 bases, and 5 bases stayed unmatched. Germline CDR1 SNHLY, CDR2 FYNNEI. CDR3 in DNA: TGTGCCAGCAGTAGGGACAGGGGGATAGATGGCTACACCTTC. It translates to CASSRDRGIDGYTF.

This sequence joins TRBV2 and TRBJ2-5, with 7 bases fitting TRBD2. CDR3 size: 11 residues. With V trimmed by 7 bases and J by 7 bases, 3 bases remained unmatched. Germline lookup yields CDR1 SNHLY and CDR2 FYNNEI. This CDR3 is CASTTGGTQYF. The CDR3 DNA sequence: TGTGCCAGCACTACGGGGGGGACCCAGTACTTC.

The CDR3, as DNA: TGCGCCAGCAGCCAAGATAGGGGAGGGAGCACAGATACGCAGTATTTT. Its protein product is CASSQDRGGSTDTQYF. The rearrangement uses TRBV4-1 and TRBJ2-3; 7 nucleotides match TRBD2. The CDR3 has 16 amino acids. Germline CDR1 reads MGHRA; CDR2 reads YSYEKL. The ends lost 0 bases at V and 0 bases at J; junction bases unmatched: 3.

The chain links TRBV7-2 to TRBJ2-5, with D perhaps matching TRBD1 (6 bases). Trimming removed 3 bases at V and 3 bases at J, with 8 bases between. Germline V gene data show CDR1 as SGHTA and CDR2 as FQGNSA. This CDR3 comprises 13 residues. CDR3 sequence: CASSFGGEETQYF. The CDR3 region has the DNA TGTGCCAGCAGCTTTGGGGGCGAAGAGACCCAGTACTTC.

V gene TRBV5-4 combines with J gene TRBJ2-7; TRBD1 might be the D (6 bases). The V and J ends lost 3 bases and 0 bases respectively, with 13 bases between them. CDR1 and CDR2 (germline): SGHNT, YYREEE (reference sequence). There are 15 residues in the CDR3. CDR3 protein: CASSSPRTVSYEQYF. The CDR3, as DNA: TGTGCCAGCAGCTCGCCGAGGACAGTCTCCTACGAGCAGTACTTC.

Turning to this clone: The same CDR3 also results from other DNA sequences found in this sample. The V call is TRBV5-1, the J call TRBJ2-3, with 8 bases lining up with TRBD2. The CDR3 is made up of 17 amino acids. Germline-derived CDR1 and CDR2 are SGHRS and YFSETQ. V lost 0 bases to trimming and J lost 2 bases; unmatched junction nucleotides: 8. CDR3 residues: CASSLGASGGPTDTQYF. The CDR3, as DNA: TGCGCCAGCAGCTTGGGTGCCTCGGGGGGGCCCACAGATACGCAGTATTTT.

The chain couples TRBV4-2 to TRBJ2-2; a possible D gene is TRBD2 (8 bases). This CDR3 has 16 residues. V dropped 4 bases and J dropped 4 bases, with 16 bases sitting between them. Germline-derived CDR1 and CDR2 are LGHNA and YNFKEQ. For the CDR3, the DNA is TGTGCCAGCAGCCCACGGGAGGGGGCGAGCACCGGGGAGCTGTTTTTT. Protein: CASSPREGASTGELFF.

The CDR3 DNA reads as TGCGCCAGCAGCGTCGGGGATCTCTCTGGAAACACCATATATTTT. Amino acid sequence: CASSVGDLSGNTIYF. The chain combines TRBV5-1 with TRBJ1-3; no clear D. This CDR3 contains 15 residues. Germline CDR1 SGHRS, CDR2 YFSETQ. V lost 4 bases and J lost 0, with 11 bases in between.